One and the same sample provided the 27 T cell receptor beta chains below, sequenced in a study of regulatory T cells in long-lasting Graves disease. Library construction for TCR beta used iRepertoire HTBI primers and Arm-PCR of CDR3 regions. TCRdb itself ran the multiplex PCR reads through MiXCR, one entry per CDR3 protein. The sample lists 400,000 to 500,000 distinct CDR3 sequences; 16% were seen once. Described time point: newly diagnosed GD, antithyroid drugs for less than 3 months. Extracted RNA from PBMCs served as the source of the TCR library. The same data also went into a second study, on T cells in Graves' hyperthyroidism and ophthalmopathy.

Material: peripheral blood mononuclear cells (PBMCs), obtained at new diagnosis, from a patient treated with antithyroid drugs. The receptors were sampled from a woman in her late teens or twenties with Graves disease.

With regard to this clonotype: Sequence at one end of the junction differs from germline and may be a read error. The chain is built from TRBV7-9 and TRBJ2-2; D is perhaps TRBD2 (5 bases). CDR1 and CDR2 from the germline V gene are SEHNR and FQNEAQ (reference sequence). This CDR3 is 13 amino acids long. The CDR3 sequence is CASRSRVTGEPFF. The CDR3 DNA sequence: TGTGCCAGCCGCTCTAGGGTCACCGGGGAGCCGTTTTTT.

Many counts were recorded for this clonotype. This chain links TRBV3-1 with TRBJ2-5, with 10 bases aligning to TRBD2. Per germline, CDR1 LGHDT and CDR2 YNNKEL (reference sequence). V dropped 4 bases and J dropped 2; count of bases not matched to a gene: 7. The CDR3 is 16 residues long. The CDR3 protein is CASSRLAGVRQETQYF. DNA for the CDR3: TGTGCCAGCAGCCGGCTAGCGGGGGTCCGGCAAGAGACCCAGTACTTC.

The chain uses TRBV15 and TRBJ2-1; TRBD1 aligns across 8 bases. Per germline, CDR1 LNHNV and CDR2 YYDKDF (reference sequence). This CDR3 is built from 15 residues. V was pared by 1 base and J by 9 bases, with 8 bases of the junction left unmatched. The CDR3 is CATSRARTGGTEQFF. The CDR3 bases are TGTGCCACCAGCAGAGCCCGTACAGGGGGTACTGAGCAGTTCTTC.

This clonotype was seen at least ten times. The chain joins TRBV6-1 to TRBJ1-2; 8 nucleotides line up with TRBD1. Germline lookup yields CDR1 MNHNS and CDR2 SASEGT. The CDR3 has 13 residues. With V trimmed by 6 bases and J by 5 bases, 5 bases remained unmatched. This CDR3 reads CASSPGQEYGYTF. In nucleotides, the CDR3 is TGTGCCAGCAGCCCGGGACAGGAATATGGCTACACCTTC.

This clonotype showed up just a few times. Written as DNA, the CDR3 is TGTGCCAGCAGTTACTCAGTGGCAGGGAATGGCTACACCTTC. This codes for CASSYSVAGNGYTF. The gene calls are TRBV6-2 or TRBV6-3 and TRBJ1-2, with D perhaps matching TRBD1 (5 bases). Trimming removed 0 bases from V and 6 bases from J, with 11 bases in between. The CDR3 loop spans 14 amino acids. Germline V gives CDR1 MNHEY, CDR2 SVGEGT.

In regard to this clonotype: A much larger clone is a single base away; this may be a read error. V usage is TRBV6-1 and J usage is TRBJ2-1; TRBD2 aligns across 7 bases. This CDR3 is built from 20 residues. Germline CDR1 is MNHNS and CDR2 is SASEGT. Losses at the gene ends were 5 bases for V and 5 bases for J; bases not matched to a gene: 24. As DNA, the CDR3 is TGTGCCAGCAGTCCGGACTGGAGACTAGCCACTTGTCCCCACGACAATGAGCAGTTCTTC. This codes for CASSPDWRLATCPHDNEQFF.

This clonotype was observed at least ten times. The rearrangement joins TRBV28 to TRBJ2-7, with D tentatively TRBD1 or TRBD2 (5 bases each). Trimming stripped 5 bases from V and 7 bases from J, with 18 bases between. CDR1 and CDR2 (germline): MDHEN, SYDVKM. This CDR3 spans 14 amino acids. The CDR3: CASSRGPAQVEQYF. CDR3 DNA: TGTGCCAGCAGTCGGGGCCCAGCACAAGTGGAGCAGTACTTC. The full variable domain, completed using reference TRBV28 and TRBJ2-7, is DVKVTQSSRYLVKRTGEKVFLECVQDMDHENMFWYRQDPGLGLRLIYFSYDVKMKEKGDIPEGYSVSREKKERFSLILESASTNQTSMYLCASSRGPAQVEQYFGPGTRLTVT.

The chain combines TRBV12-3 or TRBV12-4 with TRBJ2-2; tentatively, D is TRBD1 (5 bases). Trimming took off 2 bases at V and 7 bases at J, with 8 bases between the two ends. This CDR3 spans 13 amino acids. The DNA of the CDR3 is TGTGCCAGCAGTTTAAGGGGTTTCGGGGAGCTGTTTTTT. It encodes CASSLRGFGELFF.

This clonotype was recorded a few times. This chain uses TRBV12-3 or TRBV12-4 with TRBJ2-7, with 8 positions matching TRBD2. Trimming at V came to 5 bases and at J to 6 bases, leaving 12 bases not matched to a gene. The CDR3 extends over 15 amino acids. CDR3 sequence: CASSHGRATSSEQYF. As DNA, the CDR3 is TGTGCCAGCAGTCACGGGAGGGCCACATCGTCCGAGCAGTACTTC.

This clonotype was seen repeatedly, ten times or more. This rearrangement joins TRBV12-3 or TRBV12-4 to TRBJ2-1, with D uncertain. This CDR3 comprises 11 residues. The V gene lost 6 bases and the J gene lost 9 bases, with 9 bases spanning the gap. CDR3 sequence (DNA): TGTGCCAGCAGGGAAAGGACTGAGCAGTTCTTC. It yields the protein CASRERTEQFF.

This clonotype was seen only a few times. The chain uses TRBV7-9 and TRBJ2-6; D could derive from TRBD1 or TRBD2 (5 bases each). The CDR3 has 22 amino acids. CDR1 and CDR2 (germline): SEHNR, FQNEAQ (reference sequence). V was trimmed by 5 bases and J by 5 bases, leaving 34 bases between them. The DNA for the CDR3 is TGTGCCAGCAGCCCGATCCTAATTAATCCGGGACCCTTCCTTCGGAGGGCCAACGTCCTGACTTTC. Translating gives CASSPILINPGPFLRRANVLTF.

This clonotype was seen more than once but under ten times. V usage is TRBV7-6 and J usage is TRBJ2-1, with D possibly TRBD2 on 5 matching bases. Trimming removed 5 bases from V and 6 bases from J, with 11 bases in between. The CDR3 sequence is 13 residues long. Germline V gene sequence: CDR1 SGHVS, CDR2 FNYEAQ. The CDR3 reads CASSSLGSNEQFF. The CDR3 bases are TGTGCCAGCAGCAGCCTGGGGAGCAATGAGCAGTTCTTC.

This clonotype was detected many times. CDR3 bases: TGCAGTGCCGCGACAGGGTCTAAAGAGACCCAGTACTTC. This sequence encodes CSAATGSKETQYF. The chain combines TRBV20-1 with TRBJ2-5; 7 bases fit TRBD1. Germline V gene lookup returns CDR1 DFQATT and CDR2 SNEGSKA (reference sequence). The CDR3 totals 13 residues. Trimming at V came to 6 bases and at J to 3 bases, leaving 7 bases not matched to a gene.

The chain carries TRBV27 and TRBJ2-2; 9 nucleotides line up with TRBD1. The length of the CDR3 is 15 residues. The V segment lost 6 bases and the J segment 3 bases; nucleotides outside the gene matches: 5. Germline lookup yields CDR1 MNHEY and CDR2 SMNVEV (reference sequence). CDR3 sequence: CASSDRTGDTGELFF. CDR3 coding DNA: TGTGCCAGCAGCGACCGGACAGGGGACACCGGGGAGCTGTTTTTT.

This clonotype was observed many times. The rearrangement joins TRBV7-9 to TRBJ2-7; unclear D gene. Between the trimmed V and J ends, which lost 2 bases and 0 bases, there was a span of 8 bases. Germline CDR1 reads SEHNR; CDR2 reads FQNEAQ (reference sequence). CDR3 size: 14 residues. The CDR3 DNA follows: TGTGCCAGCAGCTTAAGTCAGACCTCCTACGAGCAGTACTTC. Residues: CASSLSQTSYEQYF. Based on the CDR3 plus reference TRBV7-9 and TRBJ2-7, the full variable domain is DTGVSQNPRHKITKRGQNVTFRCDPISEHNRLYWYRQTLGQGPEFLTYFQNEAQLEKSRLLSDRFSAERPKGSFSTLEIQRTEQGDSAMYLCASSLSQTSYEQYFGPGTRLTVT.

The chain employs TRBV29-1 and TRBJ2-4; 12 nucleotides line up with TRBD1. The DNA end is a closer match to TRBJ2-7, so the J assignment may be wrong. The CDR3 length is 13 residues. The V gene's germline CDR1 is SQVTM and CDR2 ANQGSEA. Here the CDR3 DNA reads TGCAGCGTTGACGGGACAGGGGGCAGCGAGCAGTACTTC. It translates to CSVDGTGGSEQYF.

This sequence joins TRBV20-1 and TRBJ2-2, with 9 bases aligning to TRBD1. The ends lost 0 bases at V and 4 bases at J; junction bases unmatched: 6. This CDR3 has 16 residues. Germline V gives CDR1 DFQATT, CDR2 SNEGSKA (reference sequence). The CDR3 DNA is TGCAGTGCTAGAGATCTCGGGACAGGGACCACCGGGGAGCTGTTTTTT. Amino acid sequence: CSARDLGTGTTGELFF.

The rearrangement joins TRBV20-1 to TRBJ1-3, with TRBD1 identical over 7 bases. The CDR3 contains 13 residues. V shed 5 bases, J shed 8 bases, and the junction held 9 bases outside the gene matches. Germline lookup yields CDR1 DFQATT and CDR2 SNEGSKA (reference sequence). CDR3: CSALRGGSYTIYF. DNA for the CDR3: TGCAGTGCTCTTCGAGGGGGCAGCTACACCATATATTTT.

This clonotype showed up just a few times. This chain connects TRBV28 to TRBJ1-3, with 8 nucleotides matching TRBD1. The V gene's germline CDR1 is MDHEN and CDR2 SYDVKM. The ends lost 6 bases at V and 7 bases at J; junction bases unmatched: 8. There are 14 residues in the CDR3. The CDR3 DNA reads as TGTGCCAGCAGAGCTCAGGGGGCCGCGAACACCATATATTTT. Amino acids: CASRAQGAANTIYF.

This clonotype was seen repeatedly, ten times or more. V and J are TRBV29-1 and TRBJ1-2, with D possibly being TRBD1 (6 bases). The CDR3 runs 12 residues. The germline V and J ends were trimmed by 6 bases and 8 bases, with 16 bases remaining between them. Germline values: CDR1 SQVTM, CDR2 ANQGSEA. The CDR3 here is CSVEPGVRGYTF. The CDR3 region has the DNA TGCAGCGTCGAGCCAGGGGTGCGGGGCTACACCTTC.

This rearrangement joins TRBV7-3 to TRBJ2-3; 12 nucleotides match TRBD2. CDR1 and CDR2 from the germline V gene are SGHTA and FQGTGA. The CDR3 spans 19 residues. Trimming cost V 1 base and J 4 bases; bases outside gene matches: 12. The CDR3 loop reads CASSLREKTSGRRADTQYF. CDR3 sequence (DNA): TGTGCCAGCAGCTTAAGGGAAAAGACTAGCGGGAGAAGGGCAGATACGCAGTATTTT.

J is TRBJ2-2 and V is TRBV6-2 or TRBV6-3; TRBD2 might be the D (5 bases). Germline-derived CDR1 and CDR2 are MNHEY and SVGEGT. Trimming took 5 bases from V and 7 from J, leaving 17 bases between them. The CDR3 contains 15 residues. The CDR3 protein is CASSETTTKGGELFF. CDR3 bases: TGTGCCAGCAGTGAAACGACTACTAAGGGCGGGGAGCTGTTTTTT.

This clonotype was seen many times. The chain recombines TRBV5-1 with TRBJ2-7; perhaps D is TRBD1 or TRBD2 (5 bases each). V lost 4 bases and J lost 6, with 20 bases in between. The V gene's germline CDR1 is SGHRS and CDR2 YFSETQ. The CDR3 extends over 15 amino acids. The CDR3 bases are TGCGCCAGCAGCCATGGGGACGCGAGGAGAGCCGAGCAGTACTTC. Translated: CASSHGDARRAEQYF. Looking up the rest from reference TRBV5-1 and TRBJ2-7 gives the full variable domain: KAGVTQTPRYLIKTRGQQVTLSCSPISGHRSVSWYQQTPGQGLQFLFEYFSETQRNKGNFPGRFSGRQFSNSRSEMNVSTLELGDSALYLCASSHGDARRAEQYFGPGTRLTVT.

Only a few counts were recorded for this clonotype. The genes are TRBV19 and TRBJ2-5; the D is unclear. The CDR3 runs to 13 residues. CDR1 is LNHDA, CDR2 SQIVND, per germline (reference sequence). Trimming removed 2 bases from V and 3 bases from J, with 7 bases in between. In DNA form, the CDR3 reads TGTGCCAGTAGTATACTGGGTAAAGAGACCCAGTACTTC. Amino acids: CASSILGKETQYF.

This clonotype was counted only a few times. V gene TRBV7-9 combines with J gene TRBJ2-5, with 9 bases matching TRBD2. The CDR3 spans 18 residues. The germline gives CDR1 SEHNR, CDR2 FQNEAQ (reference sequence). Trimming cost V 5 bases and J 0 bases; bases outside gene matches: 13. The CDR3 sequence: CASSPPTSGDKYQETQYF. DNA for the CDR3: TGTGCCAGCAGCCCACCGACTAGCGGTGATAAGTACCAAGAGACCCAGTACTTC.

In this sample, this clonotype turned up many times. Written as DNA, the CDR3 is TGTGCCAGCAGCTTAGTGGGCCCCCAGTTCTTC. This gives the protein CASSLVGPQFF. The chain carries TRBV7-2 and TRBJ2-1; D call uncertain. Looked up from germline, CDR1 is SGHTA and CDR2 is FQGNSA. The length of the CDR3 is 11 residues. V was cut by 1 base and J by 13 bases, with 8 bases left in between.

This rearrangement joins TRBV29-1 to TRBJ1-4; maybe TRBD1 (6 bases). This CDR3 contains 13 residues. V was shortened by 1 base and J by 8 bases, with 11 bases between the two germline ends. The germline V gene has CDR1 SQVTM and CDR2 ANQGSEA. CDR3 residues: CSVEARGYEKLFF. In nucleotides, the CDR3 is TGCAGCGTTGAAGCCAGGGGTTACGAAAAACTGTTTTTT.